This TCR beta chain was recorded in a study of blood T cell repertoires in COVID-19. Across the study: Both acute and convalescent COVID-19 samples were obtained from the United States, Italy and Spain.

The CDR3 length is 11 residues. Germline CDR1 and CDR2: SGHKS and YYEKEE (reference sequence). V dropped 7 bases and J dropped 4 bases, with 7 bases sitting between them. This table comes from immunoSEQ multiplex PCR, and its TCRdb copy is limited to in-frame clones, with some not included. The table includes fewer than 450,000 clones, around 90% detected once. Sequencing was done on a sample of peripheral blood. This chain connects TRBV5-5 to TRBJ2-3; D unresolved. The source is a woman between 18 and 30 years old who had recovered from COVID-19. CDR3 in amino acids: CASRVSDTQYF. CDR3 nucleotide sequence: TGTGCCAGCCGTGTCTCAGATACGCAGTATTTT.